The TCR beta chain described here comes from a study of blood T cell repertoires in COVID-19. Trimming cost V 4 bases and J 1 base, with 19 bases left between them. There are 17 residues in the CDR3. The V gene's germline CDR1 is SGDLS and CDR2 YYNGEE. The assay was immunoSEQ multiplex PCR, and TCRdb's table has in-frame clones only and misses some. The table includes over 85,000 clones, 91% detected once. The clonotype comes from a human donor with active COVID-19. The donor label of this sample is uncertain. This rearrangement joins TRBV9 to TRBJ2-3, with D possibly TRBD2 on 5 matching bases. The sequencing input was peripheral blood. The CDR3, as DNA: TGTGCCAGCAGCCCACGTACTGGGGAGTGGGGCACAGATACGCAGTATTTT. Its translation is CASSPRTGEWGTDTQYF.